The T cell receptor (beta chain) described here comes from a study of T-cell reconstitution after alpha-beta-depleted transplantation in children (dated by TCRdb to 2016 to 2017). About the investigation overall: The study quantitatively tracked T-cell immune reconstitution after TCRalphabeta/CD19-depleted allogeneic hematopoietic cell transplantation in children using TCR repertoire profiling. Summary of the overall study and its limitations: About two months after transplant, the apparently early recovery of alphabetaT-cell counts reportedly depended on just several hundred clones that had expanded rapidly and came from non-depleted graft cells. In some patients, the high TCRbeta diversity seen at day 60 was put down to recipient T cells and intrathymic progenitors that had survived conditioning. Over the following months the frequencies of hyperexpanded clones went down, and after one year T-cell counts and TCRbeta diversity were mostly credited to newly produced T cells.

V lost 2 bases and J lost 1 base, and the count of bases not matched to a germline gene is 5. The CDR3 measures 16 amino acids from cysteine to phenylalanine. Here the CDR3 DNA is all that survives: 48 bases in frame from base 1. Sequences SGHRS (CDR1) and YFSETQ (CDR2) are obtained from the germline V gene. This clonotype was counted many times. Its target antigen remains unknown. No much larger clonotype is one base removed from it; base qualities were not supplied. Interpreted using the paper, the treatment or condition label stands for: allogeneic hematopoietic cell transplantation with graft depleted of TCRalphabeta T cells and CD19 B cells. The children who served as transplant recipients had been given grafts of TCRalphabeta/CD19-depleted allogeneic hematopoietic cells. The method was PCR. Instrument used: Illumina HiSeq 2500. TCR library preparation used molecular barcoding, with unique molecular identifiers applied to normalize quantification of the TCRbeta repertoire. TCRdb trimmed public reads at Q25 via fastp, called clones via MiXCR and kept in-frame beta chains. Each CDR3 protein appears once, grouped with its most common genes and DNA. This sample gives about 78,000 distinct CDR3 sequences in total; 11% to 15% of them show up just once. 25% to 30% of the sample is in the top ten clones.

This specimen was PBMCs, mostly from graft donor cells, taken 180 days after TCRalphabeta/CD19-depleted stem cell transplant. The sequence came from a male patient between 2 and 15 years old who had a stem cell transplant for acute lymphoblastic leukemia, so the T cells may come from the graft donor. Recombination connected TRBV5-1 to TRBJ2-3; 9 bases in the junction line up with TRBD2. The sequence in DNA is TGCGCCAGCAGCTTTTATTGGACTAGCGGCACAGATACGCAGTATTTT. It translates as CASSFYWTSGTDTQYF.